This T cell receptor (beta chain) is from a study of T cells in Graves' hyperthyroidism and ophthalmopathy. RNA transcripts yielded amplified TCR beta CDR3 regions. Primed by the HTBI set, a first-round RT-PCR was run on the TCR CDR3. Each CDR3 protein is one row after TCRdb ran MiXCR on the multiplex PCR reads. The sample has about 300,000 distinct CDR3 sequences, less than 15% seen once. This clonotype was seen at least ten times. The CDR3 extends over 14 amino acids. V dropped 10 bases and J dropped 1; count of bases not matched to a gene: 6. Per germline, CDR1 KGHDR and CDR2 SFDVKD. Orbital computed tomography, thyroid ultrasound, serum thyroxine and TRAb, and clinical symptoms together informed the diagnoses.

Specimen: blood. The chain carries TRBV24-1 and TRBJ2-1; 7 bases fit TRBD2. The receptor's source is a woman aged 30 to 39 with Graves' hyperthyroidism that later progressed to Graves' ophthalmopathy. CDR3 sequence reads: CATGLGGSYNEQFF. Written as DNA, the CDR3 is TGTGCCACGGGTCTCGGGGGGTCCTACAATGAGCAGTTCTTC.